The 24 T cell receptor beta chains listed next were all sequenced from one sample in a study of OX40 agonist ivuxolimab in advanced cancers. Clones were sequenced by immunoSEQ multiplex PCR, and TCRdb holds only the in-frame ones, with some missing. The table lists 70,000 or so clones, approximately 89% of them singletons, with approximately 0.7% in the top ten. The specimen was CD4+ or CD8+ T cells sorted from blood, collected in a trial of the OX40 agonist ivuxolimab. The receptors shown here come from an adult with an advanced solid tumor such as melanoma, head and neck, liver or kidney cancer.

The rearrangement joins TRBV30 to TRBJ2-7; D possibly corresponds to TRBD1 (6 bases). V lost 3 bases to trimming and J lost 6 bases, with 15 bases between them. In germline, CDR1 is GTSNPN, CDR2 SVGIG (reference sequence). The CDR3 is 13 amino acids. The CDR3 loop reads CAWSLQGFAEQYF. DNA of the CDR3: TGTGCCTGGAGCTTACAGGGTTTTGCCGAGCAGTACTTC.

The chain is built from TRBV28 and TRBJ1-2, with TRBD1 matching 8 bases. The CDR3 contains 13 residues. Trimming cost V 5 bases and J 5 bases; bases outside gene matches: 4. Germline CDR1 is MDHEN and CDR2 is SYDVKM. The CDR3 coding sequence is TGTGCCAGCAGTCCAGGGGGCGGGTATGGCTACACCTTC. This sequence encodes CASSPGGGYGYTF.

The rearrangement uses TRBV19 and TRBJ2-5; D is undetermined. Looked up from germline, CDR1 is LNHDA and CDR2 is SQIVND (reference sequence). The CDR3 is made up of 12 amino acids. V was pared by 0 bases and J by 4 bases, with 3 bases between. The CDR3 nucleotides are TGTGCCAGTAGTATAGATGCAGAGACCCAGTACTTC. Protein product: CASSIDAETQYF.

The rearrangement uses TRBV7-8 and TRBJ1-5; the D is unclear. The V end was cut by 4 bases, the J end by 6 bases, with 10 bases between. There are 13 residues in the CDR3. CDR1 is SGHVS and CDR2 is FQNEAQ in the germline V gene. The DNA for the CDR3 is TGTGCCAGCAGCTCAGGAGTGGGTCAGCCCCAGCATTTT. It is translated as CASSSGVGQPQHF.

In DNA form, the CDR3 reads TGTGCCAGCTCCCAAGGATCCTACAATGAGCAGTTCTTC. It specifies CASSQGSYNEQFF. The rearrangement uses TRBV6-4 and TRBJ2-1; D remains ambiguous. From germline, CDR1 is MRHNA and CDR2 SNTAGT. Trimming cost V 8 bases and J 1 base, with 9 bases left between them. CDR3 length: 13 amino acids.

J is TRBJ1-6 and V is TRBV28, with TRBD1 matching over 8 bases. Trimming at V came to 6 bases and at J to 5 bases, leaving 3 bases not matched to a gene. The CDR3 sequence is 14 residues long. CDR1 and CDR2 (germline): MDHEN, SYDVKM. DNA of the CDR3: TGTGCCAGCAGGGGGACAGGCGATAATTCACCCCTCCACTTT. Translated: CASRGTGDNSPLHF.

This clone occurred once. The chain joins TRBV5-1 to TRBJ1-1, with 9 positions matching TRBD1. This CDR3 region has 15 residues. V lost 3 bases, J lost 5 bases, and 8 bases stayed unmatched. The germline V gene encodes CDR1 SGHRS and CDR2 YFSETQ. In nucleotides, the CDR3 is TGCGCCAGCAGCTCCCTTACAGGGGGCACTACTGAAGCTTTCTTT. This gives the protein CASSSLTGGTTEAFF.

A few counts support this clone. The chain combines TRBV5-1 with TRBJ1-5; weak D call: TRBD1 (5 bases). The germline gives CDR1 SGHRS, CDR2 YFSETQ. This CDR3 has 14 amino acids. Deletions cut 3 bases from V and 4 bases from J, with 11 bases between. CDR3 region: CASSWGSDNQPQHF. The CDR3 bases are TGCGCCAGCAGCTGGGGGTCGGATAATCAGCCCCAGCATTTT.

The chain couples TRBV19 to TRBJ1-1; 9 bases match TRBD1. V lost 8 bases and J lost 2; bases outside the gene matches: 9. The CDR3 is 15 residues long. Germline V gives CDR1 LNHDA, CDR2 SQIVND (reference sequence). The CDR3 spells CASRIPGQGNTEAFF. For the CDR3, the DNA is TGTGCCAGTCGAATTCCGGGACAGGGTAACACTGAAGCTTTCTTT. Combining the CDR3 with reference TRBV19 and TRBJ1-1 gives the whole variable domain DGGITQSPKYLFRKEGQNVTLSCEQNLNHDAMYWYRQDPGQGLRLIYYSQIVNDFQKGDIAEGYSVSREKKESFPLTVTSAQKNPTAFYLCASRIPGQGNTEAFFGQGTRLTVV.

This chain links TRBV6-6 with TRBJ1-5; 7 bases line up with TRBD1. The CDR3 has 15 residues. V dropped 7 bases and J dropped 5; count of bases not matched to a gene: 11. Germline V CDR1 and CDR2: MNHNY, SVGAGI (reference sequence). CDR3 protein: CASIASGGEYQPQHF. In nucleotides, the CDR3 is TGTGCCAGCATAGCGTCAGGGGGGGAATATCAGCCCCAGCATTTT.

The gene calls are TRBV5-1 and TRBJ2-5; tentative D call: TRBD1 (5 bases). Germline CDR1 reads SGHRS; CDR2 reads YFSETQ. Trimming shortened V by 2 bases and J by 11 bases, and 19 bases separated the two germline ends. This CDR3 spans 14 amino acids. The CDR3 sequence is CASSFKAEPREQYF. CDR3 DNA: TGCGCCAGCAGCTTTAAGGCGGAGCCCAGGGAACAGTACTTC.

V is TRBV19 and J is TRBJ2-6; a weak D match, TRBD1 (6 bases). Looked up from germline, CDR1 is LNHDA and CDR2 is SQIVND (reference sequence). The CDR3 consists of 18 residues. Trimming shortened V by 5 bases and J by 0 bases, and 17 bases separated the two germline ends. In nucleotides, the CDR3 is TGTGCCAGTAGTCTTCATGGACAGCTCCCCTCTGGGGCCAACGTCCTGACTTTC. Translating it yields CASSLHGQLPSGANVLTF.

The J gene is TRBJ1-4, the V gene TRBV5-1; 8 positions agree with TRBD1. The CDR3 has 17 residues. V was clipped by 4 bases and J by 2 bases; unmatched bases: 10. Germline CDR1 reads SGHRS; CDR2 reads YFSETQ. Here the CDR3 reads CASSKTGQGGTNEKLFF. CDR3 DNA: TGCGCCAGCAGCAAAACCGGACAGGGTGGGACTAATGAAAAACTGTTTTTT.

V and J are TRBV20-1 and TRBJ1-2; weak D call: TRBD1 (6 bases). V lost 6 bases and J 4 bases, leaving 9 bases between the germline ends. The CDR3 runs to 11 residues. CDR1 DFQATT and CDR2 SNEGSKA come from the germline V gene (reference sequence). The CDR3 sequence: CSATDSYGYTF. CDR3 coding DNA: TGCAGTGCCACGGACAGCTATGGCTACACCTTC.

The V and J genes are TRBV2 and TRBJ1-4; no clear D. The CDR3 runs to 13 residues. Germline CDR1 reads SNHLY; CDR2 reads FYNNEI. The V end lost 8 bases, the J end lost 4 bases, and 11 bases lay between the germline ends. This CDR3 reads CASGRAVNEKLFF. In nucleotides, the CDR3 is TGTGCCAGCGGCCGGGCCGTTAATGAAAAACTGTTTTTT.

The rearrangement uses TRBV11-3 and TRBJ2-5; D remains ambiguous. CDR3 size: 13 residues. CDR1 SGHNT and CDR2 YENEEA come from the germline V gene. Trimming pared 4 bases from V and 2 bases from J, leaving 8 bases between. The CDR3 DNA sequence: TGTGCCAGCAGCTATAGTGCGCAAGAGACCCAGTACTTC. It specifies CASSYSAQETQYF.

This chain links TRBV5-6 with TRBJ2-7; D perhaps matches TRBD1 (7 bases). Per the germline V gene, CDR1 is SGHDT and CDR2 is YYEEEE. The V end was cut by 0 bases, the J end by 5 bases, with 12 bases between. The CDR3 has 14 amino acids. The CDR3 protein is CASSLAGGSNEQYF. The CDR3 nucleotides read TGTGCCAGCAGCTTGGCAGGGGGGTCGAACGAGCAGTACTTC.

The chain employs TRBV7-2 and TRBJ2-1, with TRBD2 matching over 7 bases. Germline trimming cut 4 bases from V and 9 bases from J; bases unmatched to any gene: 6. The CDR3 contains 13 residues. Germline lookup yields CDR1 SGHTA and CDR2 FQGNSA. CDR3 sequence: CASSSGLIGEQFF. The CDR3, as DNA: TGTGCCAGCAGCTCGGGACTAATTGGTGAGCAGTTCTTC.

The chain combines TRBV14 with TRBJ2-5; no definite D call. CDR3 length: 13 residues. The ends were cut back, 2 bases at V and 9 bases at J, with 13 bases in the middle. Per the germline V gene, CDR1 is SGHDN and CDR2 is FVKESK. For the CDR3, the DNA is TGTGCCAGCAGCCAAATGGGTCGTACAGCCCAGTACTTC. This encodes CASSQMGRTAQYF. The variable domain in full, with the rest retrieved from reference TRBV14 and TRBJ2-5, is EAGVTQFPSHSVIEKGQTVTLRCDPISGHDNLYWYRRVMGKEIKFLLHFVKESKQDESGMPNNRFLAERTGGTYSTLKVQPAELEDSGVYFCASSQMGRTAQYFGPGTRLLVL.

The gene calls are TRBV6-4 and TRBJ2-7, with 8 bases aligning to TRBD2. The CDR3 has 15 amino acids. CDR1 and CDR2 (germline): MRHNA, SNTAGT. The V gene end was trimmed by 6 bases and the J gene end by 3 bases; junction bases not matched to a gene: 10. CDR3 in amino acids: CASSSPGGGSYEQYF. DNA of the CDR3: TGTGCCAGCAGCTCCCCCGGGGGGGGAAGCTACGAGCAGTACTTC.

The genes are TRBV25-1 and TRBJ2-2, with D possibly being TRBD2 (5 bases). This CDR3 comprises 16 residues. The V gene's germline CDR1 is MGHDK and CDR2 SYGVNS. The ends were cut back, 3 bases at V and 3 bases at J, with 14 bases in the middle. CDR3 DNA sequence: TGTGCCAGCAGTGACTCGGGGTGGAGTGACACCGGGGAGCTGTTTTTT. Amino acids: CASSDSGWSDTGELFF.

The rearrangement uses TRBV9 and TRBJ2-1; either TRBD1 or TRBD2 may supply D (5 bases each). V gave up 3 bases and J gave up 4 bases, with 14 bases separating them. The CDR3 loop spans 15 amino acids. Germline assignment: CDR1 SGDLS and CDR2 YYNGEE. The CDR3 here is CASSETGAKYNEQFF. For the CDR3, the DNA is TGTGCCAGCAGCGAGACCGGGGCGAAGTACAATGAGCAGTTCTTC.

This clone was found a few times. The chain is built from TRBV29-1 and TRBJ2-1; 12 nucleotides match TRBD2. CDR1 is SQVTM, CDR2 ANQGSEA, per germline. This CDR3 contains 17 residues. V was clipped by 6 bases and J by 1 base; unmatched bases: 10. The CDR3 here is CSVATPGLAGSYNEQFF. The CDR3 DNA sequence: TGCAGCGTCGCAACGCCGGGACTAGCGGGTTCCTACAATGAGCAGTTCTTC.

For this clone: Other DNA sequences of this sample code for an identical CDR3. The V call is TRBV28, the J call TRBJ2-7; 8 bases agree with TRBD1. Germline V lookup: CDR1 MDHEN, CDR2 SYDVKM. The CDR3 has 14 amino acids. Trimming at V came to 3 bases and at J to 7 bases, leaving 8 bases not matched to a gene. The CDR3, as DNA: TGTGCCAGCAGTTTGGGCCAGGGGGCAAGGGAGCAGTACTTC. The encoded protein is CASSLGQGAREQYF.